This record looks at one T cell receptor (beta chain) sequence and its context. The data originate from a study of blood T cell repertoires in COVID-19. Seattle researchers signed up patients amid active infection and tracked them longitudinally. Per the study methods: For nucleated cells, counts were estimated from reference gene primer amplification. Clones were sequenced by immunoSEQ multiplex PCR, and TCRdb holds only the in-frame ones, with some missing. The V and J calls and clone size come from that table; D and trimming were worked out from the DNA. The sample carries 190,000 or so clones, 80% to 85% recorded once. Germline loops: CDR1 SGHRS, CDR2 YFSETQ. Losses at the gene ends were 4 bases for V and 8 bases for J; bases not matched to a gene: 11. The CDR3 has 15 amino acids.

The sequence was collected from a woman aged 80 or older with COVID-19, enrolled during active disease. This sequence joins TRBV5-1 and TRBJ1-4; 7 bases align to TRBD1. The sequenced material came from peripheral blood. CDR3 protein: CASSTIAGGREKLFF. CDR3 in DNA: TGCGCCAGCAGCACGATCGCAGGGGGTCGCGAAAAACTGTTTTTT.